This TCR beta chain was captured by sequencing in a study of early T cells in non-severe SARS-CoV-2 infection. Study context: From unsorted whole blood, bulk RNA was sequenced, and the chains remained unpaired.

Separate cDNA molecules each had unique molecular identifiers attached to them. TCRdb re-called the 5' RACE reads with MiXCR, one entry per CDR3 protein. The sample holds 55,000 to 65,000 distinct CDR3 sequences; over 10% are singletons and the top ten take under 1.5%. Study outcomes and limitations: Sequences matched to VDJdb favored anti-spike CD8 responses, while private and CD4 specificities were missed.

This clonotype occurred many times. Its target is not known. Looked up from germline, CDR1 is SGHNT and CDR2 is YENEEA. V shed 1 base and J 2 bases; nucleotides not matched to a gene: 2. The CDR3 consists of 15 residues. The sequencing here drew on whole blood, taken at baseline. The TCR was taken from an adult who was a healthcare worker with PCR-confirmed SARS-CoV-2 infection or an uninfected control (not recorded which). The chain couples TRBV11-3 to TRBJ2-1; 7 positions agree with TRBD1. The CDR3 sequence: CASSLGQGPYNEQFF. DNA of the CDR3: TGTGCCAGCAGCTTAGGACAGGGACCCTACAATGAGCAGTTCTTC.